This T cell receptor beta chain appears in the sequencing data of a study of Graves' ophthalmopathy and Graves' hyperthyroidism. Overall study context: Sampling took place at initial diagnosis, with peripheral blood obtained before any treatment.

The CDR3 contains 11 residues. Germline loops: CDR1 ENHRY, CDR2 SYGVKD. Fresh peripheral blood (roughly 9.7 ml) yielded the PBMCs. CDR3 regions of TCR beta were amplified from RNA transcripts. Scientists carried out first-round RT-PCR using HTBI primers and then a second-round multiplex PCR. TCRdb recomputed calls from the multiplex PCR reads with MiXCR, one row per CDR3 protein. The sample consists of about 240,000 distinct CDR3 sequences, 45% to 55% of them appearing once. The J gene is TRBJ2-7, the V gene TRBV10-3; D gene ambiguous. The J call could be wrong; TRBJ2-1 is a better fit for the DNA end. The TCR originated in an adult man with Graves' ophthalmopathy. Sequenced sample: peripheral blood. In nucleotides, the CDR3 is TGTGCCACGTCGGTGGGCAATGAGCAGTTCTTC. It is translated as CATSVGNEQFF.